This record covers a single T cell receptor beta chain. A much bigger clone sits one base away, suggesting this may be a read error. Starting material of around 460 ng total RNA yielded TCR beta cDNA via a constant-region primer. Slightly modified ARM-PCR, run as three nested multiplex PCR rounds, produced the TCR beta libraries. Investigators reported that the first two PCR rounds, at roughly 10 cycles each, used TRBV1-TRBV30 forward primers with a C-beta reverse primer. TCRdb ran MiXCR on the multiplex PCR reads and lists one entry per CDR3 protein. The table shows roughly 49,000 distinct CDR3 sequences, with over 65% occurring only once. The sample originates from a study of tumor-infiltrating lymphocytes in primary liver carcinoma. From approximately 20-30 mg of unsorted bulk tissue, DNA and RNA were co-extracted together. CDR1 is GTSNPN, CDR2 SVGIG, per germline (reference sequence). The CDR3 has 14 residues.

The chain joins TRBV30 to TRBJ2-1, with TRBD2 matching 10 bases. This receptor was taken from a man aged 40-50 years with primary liver carcinoma and hepatitis B virus infection. Sequencing was carried out using liver tumor tissue from sampling region 5. Subset: tumor region T5, tumor centre. CDR3 DNA: TGTACCTGGAGTCTAGCGGGAGTCGGGTATGAGCAGTTCTTC. Translated: CTWSLAGVGYEQFF.